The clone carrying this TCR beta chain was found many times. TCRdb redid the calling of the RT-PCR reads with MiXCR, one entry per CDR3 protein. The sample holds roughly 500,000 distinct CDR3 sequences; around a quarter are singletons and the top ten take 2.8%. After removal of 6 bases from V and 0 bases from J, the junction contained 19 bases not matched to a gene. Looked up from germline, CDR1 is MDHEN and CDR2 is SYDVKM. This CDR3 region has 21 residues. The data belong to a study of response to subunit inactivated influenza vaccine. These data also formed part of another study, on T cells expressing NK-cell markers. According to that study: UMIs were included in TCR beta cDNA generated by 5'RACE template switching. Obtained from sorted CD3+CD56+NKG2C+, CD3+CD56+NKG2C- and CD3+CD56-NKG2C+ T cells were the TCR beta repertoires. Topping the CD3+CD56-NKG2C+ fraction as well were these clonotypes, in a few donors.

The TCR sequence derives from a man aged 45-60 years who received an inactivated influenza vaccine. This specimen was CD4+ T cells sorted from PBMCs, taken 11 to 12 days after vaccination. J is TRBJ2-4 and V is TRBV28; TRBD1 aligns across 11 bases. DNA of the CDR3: TGTGCCAGCAGGGGGACAGGGGGTGGCCCGCACCCCTCTTTAGCCAAAAACATTCAGTACTTC. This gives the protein CASRGTGGGPHPSLAKNIQYF. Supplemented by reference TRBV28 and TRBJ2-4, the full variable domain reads DVKVTQSSRYLVKRTGEKVFLECVQDMDHENMFWYRQDPGLGLRLIYFSYDVKMKEKGDIPEGYSVSREKKERFSLILESASTNQTSMYLCASRGTGGGPHPSLAKNIQYFGAGTRLSVL.